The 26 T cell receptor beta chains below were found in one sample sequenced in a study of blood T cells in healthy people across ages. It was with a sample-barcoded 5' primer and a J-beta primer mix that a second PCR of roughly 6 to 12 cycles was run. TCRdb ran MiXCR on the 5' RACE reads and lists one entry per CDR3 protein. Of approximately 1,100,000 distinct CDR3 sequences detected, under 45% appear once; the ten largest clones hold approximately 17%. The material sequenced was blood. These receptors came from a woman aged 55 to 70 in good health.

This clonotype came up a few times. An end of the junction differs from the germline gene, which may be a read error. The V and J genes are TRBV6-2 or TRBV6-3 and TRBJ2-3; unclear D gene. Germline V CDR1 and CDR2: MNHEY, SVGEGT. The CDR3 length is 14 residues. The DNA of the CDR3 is TGTGCCAGCAGTTACACCCACAGCACGGATACGCAGTATTTT. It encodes CASSYTHSTDTQYF.

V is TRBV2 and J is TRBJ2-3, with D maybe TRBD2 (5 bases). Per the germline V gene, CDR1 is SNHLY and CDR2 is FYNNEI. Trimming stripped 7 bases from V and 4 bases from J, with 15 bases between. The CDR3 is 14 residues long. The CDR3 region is CASIRTLASDTQYF. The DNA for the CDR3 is TGTGCCAGCATAAGAACCCTAGCCTCAGATACGCAGTATTTT.

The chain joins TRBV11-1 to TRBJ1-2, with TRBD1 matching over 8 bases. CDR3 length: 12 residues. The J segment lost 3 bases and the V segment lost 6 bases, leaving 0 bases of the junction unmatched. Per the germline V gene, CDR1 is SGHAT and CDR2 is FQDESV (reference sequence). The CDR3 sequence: CASRQGDYGYTF. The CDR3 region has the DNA TGTGCCAGCAGACAGGGGGACTATGGCTACACCTTC.

CDR3 region: CSASVRWGDNEQFF. CDR3 DNA sequence: TGCAGTGCTAGTGTTCGGTGGGGCGACAATGAGCAGTTCTTC. The rearrangement joins TRBV20-1 to TRBJ2-1; D may be TRBD1 (5 bases). This CDR3 has 14 residues. Looked up from germline, CDR1 is DFQATT and CDR2 is SNEGSKA (reference sequence). V was pared by 3 bases and J by 5 bases, with 14 bases between.

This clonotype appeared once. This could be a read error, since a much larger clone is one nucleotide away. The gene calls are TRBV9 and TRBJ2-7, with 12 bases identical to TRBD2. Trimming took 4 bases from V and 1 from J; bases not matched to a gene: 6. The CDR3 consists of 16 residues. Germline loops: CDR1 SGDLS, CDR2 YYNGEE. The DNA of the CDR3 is TGTGCCAGCAGCACTTCGACTAGCGGGAGTTCCTACGAGCAGTACTTC. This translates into CASSTSTSGSSYEQYF.

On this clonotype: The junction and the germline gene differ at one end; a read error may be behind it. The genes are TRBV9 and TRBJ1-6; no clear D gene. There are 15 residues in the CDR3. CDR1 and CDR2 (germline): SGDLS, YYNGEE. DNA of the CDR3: TGTGCCGGCAGCGTATGGGGAAACGATAATTCACCCCTCCACTTT. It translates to CAGSVWGNDNSPLHF.

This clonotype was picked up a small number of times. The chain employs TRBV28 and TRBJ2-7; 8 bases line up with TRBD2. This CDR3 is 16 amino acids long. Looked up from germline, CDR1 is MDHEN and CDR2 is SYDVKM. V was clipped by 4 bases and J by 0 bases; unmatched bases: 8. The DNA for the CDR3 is TGTGCCAGCAGTTCCCCGACTAGCGCCCTCTCCTACGAGCAGTACTTC. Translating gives CASSSPTSALSYEQYF.

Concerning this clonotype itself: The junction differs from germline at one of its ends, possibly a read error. The CDR3 DNA reads TGTGTCAGCAGCTTAAAAGGGACAGAGACCCAGTACTTC. Translation: CVSSLKGTETQYF. The chain recombines TRBV5-4 with TRBJ2-4; D may be TRBD1 or TRBD2 (5 bases each). TRBJ2-5 explains the end of the DNA better; the J call may be wrong. The CDR3 consists of 13 residues. The germline CDR1 and CDR2 sequences are SGHNT and YYREEE (reference sequence).

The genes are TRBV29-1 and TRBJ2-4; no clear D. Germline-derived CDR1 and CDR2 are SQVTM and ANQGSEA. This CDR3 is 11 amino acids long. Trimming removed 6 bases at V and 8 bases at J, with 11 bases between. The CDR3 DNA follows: TGCAGCGTATCAGTGGTAGACATTCAGTACTTC. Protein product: CSVSVVDIQYF.

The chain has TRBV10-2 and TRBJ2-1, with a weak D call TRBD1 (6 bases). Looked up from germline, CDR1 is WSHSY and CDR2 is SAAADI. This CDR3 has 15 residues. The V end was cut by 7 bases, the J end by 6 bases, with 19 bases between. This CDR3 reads CASNPSGQASNEQFF. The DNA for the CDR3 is TGCGCCAGCAATCCCTCGGGACAAGCTTCCAATGAGCAGTTCTTC.

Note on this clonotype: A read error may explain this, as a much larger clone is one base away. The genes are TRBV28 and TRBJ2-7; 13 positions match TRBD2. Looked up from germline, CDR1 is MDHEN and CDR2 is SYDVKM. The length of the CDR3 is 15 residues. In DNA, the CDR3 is TGTGCCGGCAGTCGACTAGCGGGAGGAAGCTACGAGCAGTACTTC. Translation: CAGSRLAGGSYEQYF.

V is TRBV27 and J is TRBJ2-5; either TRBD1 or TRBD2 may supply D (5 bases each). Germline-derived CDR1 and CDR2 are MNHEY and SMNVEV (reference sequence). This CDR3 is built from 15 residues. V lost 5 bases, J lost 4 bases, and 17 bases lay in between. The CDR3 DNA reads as TGTGCCAGCAGTCCTTTACTAGGGGCAGGAGAGACCCAGTACTTC. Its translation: CASSPLLGAGETQYF.

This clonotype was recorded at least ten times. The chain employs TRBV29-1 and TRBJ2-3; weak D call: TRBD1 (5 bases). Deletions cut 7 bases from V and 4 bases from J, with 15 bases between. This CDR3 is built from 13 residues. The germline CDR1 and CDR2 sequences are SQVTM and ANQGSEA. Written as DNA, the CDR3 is TGCAGCGCCAACTGGCAGGGTGCAGATACGCAGTATTTT. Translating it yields CSANWQGADTQYF.

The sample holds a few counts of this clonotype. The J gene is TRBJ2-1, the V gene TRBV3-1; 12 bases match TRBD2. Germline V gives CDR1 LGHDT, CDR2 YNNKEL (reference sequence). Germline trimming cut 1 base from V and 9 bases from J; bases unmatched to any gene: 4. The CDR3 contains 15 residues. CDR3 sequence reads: CASSQGPLAGGEQFF. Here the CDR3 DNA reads TGTGCCAGCAGCCAAGGGCCACTAGCGGGAGGTGAGCAGTTCTTC.

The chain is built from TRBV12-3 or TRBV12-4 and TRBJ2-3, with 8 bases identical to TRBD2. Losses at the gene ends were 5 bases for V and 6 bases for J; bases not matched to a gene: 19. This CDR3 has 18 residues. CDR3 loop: CASSTRRYGRAGADTQYF. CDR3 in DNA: TGTGCCAGCAGTACTCGACGGTATGGAAGAGCGGGAGCCGATACGCAGTATTTT.

CDR3 sequence (DNA): TGTGCCATCAGCCTCGCTAGGTTGTACGAGCAGTACTTC. As protein: CAISLARLYEQYF. V gene TRBV10-3 combines with J gene TRBJ2-7; D remains unclear. The germline gives CDR1 ENHRY, CDR2 SYGVKD. CDR3 size: 13 residues. With 6 bases removed from V and 4 bases from J, the gap between germline ends came to 13 bases.

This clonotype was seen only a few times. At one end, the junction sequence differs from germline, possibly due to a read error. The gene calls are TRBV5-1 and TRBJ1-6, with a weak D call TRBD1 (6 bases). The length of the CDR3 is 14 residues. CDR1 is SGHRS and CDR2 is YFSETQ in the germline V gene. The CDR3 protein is CASSLTGHQSPPHF. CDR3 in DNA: TGCGCCAGCAGCTTGACGGGACACCAATCACCCCCCCACTTT.

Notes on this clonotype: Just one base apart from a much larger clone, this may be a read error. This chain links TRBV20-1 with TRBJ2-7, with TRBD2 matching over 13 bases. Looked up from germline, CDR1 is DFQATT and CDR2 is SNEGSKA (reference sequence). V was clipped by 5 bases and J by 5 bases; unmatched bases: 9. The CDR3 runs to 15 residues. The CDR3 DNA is TGCAGTGCTGGCACACTAGCGGGAGGGCCCAACGAGCAGTACTTC. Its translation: CSAGTLAGGPNEQYF.

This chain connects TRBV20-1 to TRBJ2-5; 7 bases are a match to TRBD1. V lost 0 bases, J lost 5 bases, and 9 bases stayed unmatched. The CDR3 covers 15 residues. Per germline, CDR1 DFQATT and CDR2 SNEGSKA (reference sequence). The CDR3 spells CSARDRQGVMETQYF. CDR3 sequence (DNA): TGCAGTGCTAGAGATCGACAGGGCGTTATGGAGACCCAGTACTTC.

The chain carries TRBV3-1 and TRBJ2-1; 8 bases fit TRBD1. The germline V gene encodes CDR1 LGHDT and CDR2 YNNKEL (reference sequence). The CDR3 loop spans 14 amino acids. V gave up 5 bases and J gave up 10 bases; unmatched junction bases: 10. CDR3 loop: CASSSGTGLHEQFF. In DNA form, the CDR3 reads TGTGCCAGCAGCTCTGGGACAGGTCTCCACGAGCAGTTCTTC.

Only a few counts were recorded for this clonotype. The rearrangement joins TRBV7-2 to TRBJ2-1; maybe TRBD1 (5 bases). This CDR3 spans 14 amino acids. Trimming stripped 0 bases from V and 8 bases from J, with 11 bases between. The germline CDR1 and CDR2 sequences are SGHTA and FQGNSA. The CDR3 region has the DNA TGTGCCAGCAGCTTAGCGGGGCCTATGTATGAGCAGTTCTTC. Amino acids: CASSLAGPMYEQFF. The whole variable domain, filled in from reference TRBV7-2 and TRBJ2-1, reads GAGVSQSPSNKVTEKGKDVELRCDPISGHTALYWYRQSLGQGLEFLIYFQGNSAPDKSGLPSDRFSAERTGGSVSTLTIQRTQQEDSAVYLCASSLAGPMYEQFFGPGTRLTVL.

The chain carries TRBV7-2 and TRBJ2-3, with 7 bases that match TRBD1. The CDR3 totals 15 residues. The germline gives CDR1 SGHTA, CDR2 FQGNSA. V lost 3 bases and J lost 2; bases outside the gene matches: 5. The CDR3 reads CASSFTGAFTDTQYF. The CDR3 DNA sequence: TGTGCCAGCAGCTTTACAGGGGCATTCACAGATACGCAGTATTTT.

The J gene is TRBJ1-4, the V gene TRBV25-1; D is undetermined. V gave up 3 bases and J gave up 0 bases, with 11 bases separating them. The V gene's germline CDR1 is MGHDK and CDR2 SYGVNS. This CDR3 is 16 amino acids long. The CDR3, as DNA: TGTGCCAGCAGTGACCCCGGACGGTCAACTAATGAAAAACTGTTTTTT. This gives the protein CASSDPGRSTNEKLFF.

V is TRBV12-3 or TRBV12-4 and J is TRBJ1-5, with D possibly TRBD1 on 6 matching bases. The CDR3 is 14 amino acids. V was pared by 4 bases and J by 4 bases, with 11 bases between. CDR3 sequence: CASSSRGLNQPQHF. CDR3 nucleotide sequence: TGTGCCAGCAGTTCCAGGGGTCTTAATCAGCCCCAGCATTTT.

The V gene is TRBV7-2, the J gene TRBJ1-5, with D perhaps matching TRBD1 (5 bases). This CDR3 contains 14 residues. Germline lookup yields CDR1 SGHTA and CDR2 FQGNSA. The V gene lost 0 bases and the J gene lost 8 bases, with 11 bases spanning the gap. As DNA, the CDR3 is TGTGCCAGCAGCTTAGCGCTAGGGGCGAAGCCCCAGCATTTT. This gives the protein CASSLALGAKPQHF. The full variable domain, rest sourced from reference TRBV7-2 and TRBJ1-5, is GAGVSQSPSNKVTEKGKDVELRCDPISGHTALYWYRQSLGQGLEFLIYFQGNSAPDKSGLPSDRFSAERTGGSVSTLTIQRTQQEDSAVYLCASSLALGAKPQHFGDGTRLSIL.

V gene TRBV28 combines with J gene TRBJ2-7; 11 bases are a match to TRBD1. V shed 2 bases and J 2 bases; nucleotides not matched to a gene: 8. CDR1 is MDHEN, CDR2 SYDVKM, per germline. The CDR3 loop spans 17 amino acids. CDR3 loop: CASSLGTGGFWTYEQYF. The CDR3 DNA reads TGTGCCAGCAGTTTAGGGACAGGGGGGTTCTGGACCTACGAGCAGTACTTC.